This T cell receptor (beta chain) appears in the sequencing data of a study of cytomegalovirus exposure and HLA in healthy donors. PCR involved 60 Vbeta and 13 Jbeta primers. The table came from immunoSEQ multiplex PCR; TCRdb's copy has only in-frame clones and leaves some out. Seen here are roughly 150,000 clones, roughly three quarters observed once, and the top ten hold roughly 14%. From germline, CDR1 is MNHEY and CDR2 SMNVEV (reference sequence). The CDR3 loop spans 16 amino acids. V was clipped by 4 bases and J by 4 bases; unmatched bases: 8. Sequenced input: PBMCs. This chain links TRBV27 with TRBJ1-5; TRBD1 aligns across 9 bases. The source is a woman in her thirties or forties in good health and CMV-seronegative. Written as DNA, the CDR3 is TGTGCCAGCAGTTCGGACAGGGGAGCGATTAATCAGCCCCAGCATTTT. This encodes CASSSDRGAINQPQHF.